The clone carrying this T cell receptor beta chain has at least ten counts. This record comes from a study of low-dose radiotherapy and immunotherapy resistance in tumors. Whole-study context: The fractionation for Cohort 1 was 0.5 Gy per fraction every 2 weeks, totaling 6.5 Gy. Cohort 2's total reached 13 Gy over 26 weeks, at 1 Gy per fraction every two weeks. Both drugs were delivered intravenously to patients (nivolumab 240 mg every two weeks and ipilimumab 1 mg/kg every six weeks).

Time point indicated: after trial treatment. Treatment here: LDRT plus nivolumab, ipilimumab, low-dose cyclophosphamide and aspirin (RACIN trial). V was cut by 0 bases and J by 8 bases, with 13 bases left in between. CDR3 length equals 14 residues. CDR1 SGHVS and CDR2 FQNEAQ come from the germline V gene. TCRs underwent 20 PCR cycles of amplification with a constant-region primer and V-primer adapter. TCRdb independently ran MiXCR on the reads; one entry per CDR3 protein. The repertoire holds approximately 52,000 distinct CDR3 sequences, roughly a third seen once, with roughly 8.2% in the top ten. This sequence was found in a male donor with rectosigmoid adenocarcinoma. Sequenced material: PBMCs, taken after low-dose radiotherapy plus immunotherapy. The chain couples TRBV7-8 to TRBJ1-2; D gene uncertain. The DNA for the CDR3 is TGTGCCAGCAGCTTAGCACCCCCGGTGGGGGGCTACACCTTC. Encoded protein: CASSLAPPVGGYTF.